This T cell receptor beta chain was retrieved from a study of long-term antiretroviral therapy in people with HIV (dated by TCRdb to between 2020 and 2023). General notes on the study: The earliest samples were collected about a decade before the 2015 WHO recommendation for immediate ART, when ART was typically delayed until CD4 counts fell. Whether ART initiation and durable HIV suppression were associated with changes in peripheral blood TRB repertoire composition and diversity was tested in a retrospective serial study. Eleven of the 30 participants with HIV were female. From some 30 adults with confirmed HIV infection, the cohort provided 192 cryopreserved PBMC samples, gathered serially across a mean of approximately six years (range 1-12). Test extractions of a monoclonal T-cell line alongside approximately 36 polyclonal samples showed no cross-contamination during QIAcube processing. Beyond this particular receptor, the publication reports: Inferences about post-ART repertoire changes were limited because no data were available on ART adherence, viral resistance or therapy changes. The repertoire was dominated across all time points by expanded TRB clones identified before ART initiation, although this dominance was seen to fluctuate and to decrease in many PLHIV after ART. Because PBMC availability was limited, only the TCR beta chain was sequenced, with no alpha chain pairing. Samples dated from about 2003 to 2018, and the ART regimens used may be less effective than current ones. Narrower CDR3 length ranges were observed in HIV repertoires than in controls, and an antigen-experienced repertoire with only a slight naive shift after ART was suggested by the network structure. Because pre-ART samples had limited cell numbers, profiling was done on unsorted PBMC rather than on sorted CD4+ and CD8+ T cells. Starting ART was linked to a significant rise in TRB diversity, yet even after long-term ART the diversity remained significantly lower than in transplant donor controls.

The immunoSEQ hsTCRB v3.0 assay was used at survey level resolution to sequence the TRB variable region. TRB sequencing targeted a depth of 40,000-50,000 T-cell genomes per sample. Pooled TRB libraries were sequenced on an Illumina MiSeq with a v3 150-cycle kit. Regarding the original processing steps: Analysis of repertoires was carried out in R inside a reproducible Nextflow workflow spanning QC, data transformation and analysis. LymphoSeq2, an R package for exploring AIRR-Seq data, was used to implement custom analyses. After excluding a handful of samples that yielded fewer than 5000 total TRB sequences, 150 to 200 HIV repertoires remained for analysis. Among the approximately 190 HIV repertoires that were kept, roughly 59 were collected before ART initiation and more than 120 were collected after ART initiation. Repertoires were downsampled to 5000 TRB nucleotide sequences, and summary statistics were averaged over 100 downsampling iterations. The analysis kept only TRB sequences whose CDR3 regions were at least seven amino acids long. Two measures captured diversity: a Shannon entropy-derived clonality score and the Gini coefficient. In repertoire networks, the top 5000 CDR3 amino acid sequences were linked whenever an edit distance of one separated two sequences. Antigen specificity groups and MHC restriction were predicted for TRB CDR3 amino acid sequences with GLIPH2. Known CMV, EBV, HIV or tissue antigen associations were flagged by matching CDR3 amino acid sequences against VDJdb and McPAS-TCR. Pre-ART, post-ART and control groups were compared with Wilcoxon signed-rank tests and Holm-Bonferroni correction. In its TCRdb copy, this immuneACCESS table keeps in-frame sequences only and misses some clones. Where compared with another copy, unresolved V genes explain less than half of these, and the others have no known cause. The D gene and trimming were derived from the DNA, and the V and J assignments and clone size from that table. This sample gives 27,000 or so clones in total; over 75% of them show up just once. In total, the top ten clones hold 7% to 9.5% of the sample.

This clone appeared once. No antigen is known for it. Base qualities are not at hand, and no much larger clone is one base apart. CDR1 and CDR2 were assigned from the germline V gene as LGHNA and YSLEER. The CDR3 runs 17 residues from the cysteine to the phenylalanine. Solely the CDR3 DNA is kept, with 51 bases framed from the first base. V is pruned by 0 bases and J by 3 bases, leaving 3 bases of the junction without a gene match. Inclusion was restricted to participants for whom at least one PBMC sample before ART initiation and at least two post-ART samples were available. Treatment was received in the United States of America by all participants with HIV. Cryopreserved samples of 1-10 million PBMC were thawed and washed before DNA extraction. At the time of the earliest PBMC sample for each participant with HIV, ages ranged from about 20 to 55 years. Each participant contributed PBMC samples from 1-4 timepoints before ART initiation and 2-8 timepoints after ART initiation, with a median of 7 samples. Serial HIV viral load, CD4+ T-cell count, ART history and demographic data were obtained for every participant. Genomic DNA was extracted from unsorted PBMC with a Qiagen kit on a QIAcube, with processing performed in batches of 12 samples.

The sequences come from unsorted PBMCs, collected about 5 years after starting antiretroviral therapy. Rearrangement joined TRBV4-3 to TRBJ2-4; 12 central bases correspond to TRBD2. The clonotype was recovered from a man aged 40-49 years with HIV. This receptor has the CDR3 CASSQDLAGGNKNIQYF. In nucleotides, the sequence is TGCGCCAGCAGCCAAGACCTAGCGGGAGGGAACAAAAACATTCAGTACTTC.